This T cell receptor (beta chain) was recorded in a study of CD4 T cells in relation to SARS-CoV-2 and coronaviruses. On the study more broadly: Shared crossreactive spike epitopes were mapped to their HLA restriction. Overall study findings and caveats: SARS-CoV-2-driven expansion was significantly weaker in crossreactive than monoreactive clones.

Assay: immunoSEQ multiplex PCR; the TCRdb copy retains only in-frame clones and omits some. The data hold 20,000 to 25,000 clones, with just under 70% observed a single time. Before the COVID-19 pandemic, during about 2011-2019, CD4+ T cells were taken from unexposed donors. Isolation of CD4+ T cells took place after around 11 days in culture. With respect to this clone: What it binds is unknown.

Sequenced: CD4+ T cells from PBMCs, cultured in vitro. This TCR was sampled from a human donor in good health.

The CDR3 sequence: CASSPGDTYYEQYF. The CDR3 DNA follows: TGCGCCAGCAGTCCAGGGGATACCTACTACGAGCAGTACTTC. The V and J genes are TRBV10-2 and TRBJ2-7, with TRBD1 as a possible D gene (6 bases). The CDR3 has 14 residues. From germline, CDR1 is WSHSY and CDR2 SAAADI. The germline V and J ends were trimmed by 5 bases and 3 bases, with 14 bases remaining between them.